Listed below are T cell receptor beta chains from one sample, sequenced in a study of T cells in tumors after PD-1 blockade. TCRdb's copy holds only in-frame clones and misses some; the assay was immunoSEQ multiplex PCR. The table has 23,000 or so clones, roughly 80% seen once. This specimen consisted of PBMCs, obtained after anti-PD-1 treatment. The receptors shown here come from a human donor with basal cell carcinoma. The CDR3 runs from the conserved cysteine through the conserved F or W. D genes are given only for firm matches. Some rows have no size entry. The others give once, few or many, or a class for an expanded clone.

D gene: TRBD1
J gene: TRBJ1-2
V gene: TRBV4-1
clone size: NA
CDR3 protein: CASSQDEGADYGYTF

D gene: NA
J gene: TRBJ1-3
V gene: TRBV19
clone size: NA
CDR3 protein: CASSPQGTGNTIYF

D gene: TRBD2
J gene: TRBJ2-7
V gene: TRBV5-4
clone size: NA
CDR3 protein: CASSDSGGSYEQYF

D gene: TRBD1
J gene: TRBJ1-2
V gene: TRBV27
clone size: NA
CDR3 protein: CASSKIWDRGTNYGYTF

D gene: NA
J gene: TRBJ2-3
V gene: TRBV11-3
clone size: few
CDR3 protein: CASSLDSAGTDTQYF

D gene: NA
J gene: TRBJ2-1
V gene: TRBV5-1
clone size: NA
CDR3 protein: CASSLGGTWSYNEQFF

D gene: NA
J gene: TRBJ1-6
V gene: TRBV2
clone size: NA
CDR3 protein: CASRSVGSYNSPLHF

D gene: TRBD1
J gene: TRBJ1-1
V gene: TRBV19
clone size: NA
CDR3 protein: CASRPTGDGTEAFF

D gene: NA
J gene: TRBJ2-2
V gene: TRBV4-2
clone size: NA
CDR3 protein: CASSHTGTVNTGELFF

D gene: TRBD2
J gene: TRBJ2-2
V gene: TRBV6-2/TRBV6-3
clone size: NA
CDR3 protein: CASRYSGGRYTGELFF

D gene: NA
J gene: TRBJ1-1
V gene: TRBV4-1
clone size: NA
CDR3 protein: CASSREGQTNGLNTEAFF

D gene: NA
J gene: TRBJ1-5
V gene: TRBV18
clone size: few
CDR3 protein: CASSQGPSEPQHF

D gene: NA
J gene: TRBJ2-7
V gene: TRBV20-1
clone size: NA
CDR3 protein: CSATPLGEQYF

D gene: NA
J gene: TRBJ2-2
V gene: TRBV11-3
clone size: NA
CDR3 protein: CASSLESGAGTGELFF

D gene: NA
J gene: TRBJ1-1
V gene: TRBV20-1
clone size: once
CDR3 protein: CSALRGQAFF

D gene: NA
J gene: TRBJ1-2
V gene: TRBV30
clone size: NA
CDR3 protein: CAWSGANYGYTF

D gene: TRBD1
J gene: TRBJ1-3
V gene: TRBV5-1
clone size: NA
CDR3 protein: CASSTGTGGERNTIYF

D gene: NA
J gene: TRBJ2-1
V gene: TRBV11-3
clone size: NA
CDR3 protein: CASSPGAQGVNEQFF

D gene: NA
J gene: TRBJ2-4
V gene: TRBV10-2
clone size: NA
CDR3 protein: CASTRDRTVAKNIQYF

D gene: NA
J gene: TRBJ1-3
V gene: TRBV12-3/TRBV12-4
clone size: few
CDR3 protein: CASSFEGGNTIYF

D gene: NA
J gene: TRBJ1-2
V gene: TRBV4-1
clone size: few
CDR3 protein: CASSQDRAGAQDYGYTF

D gene: TRBD1
J gene: TRBJ1-5
V gene: TRBV3-1/TRBV3-2
clone size: NA
CDR3 protein: CASSSDRVQPQHF

D gene: TRBD1
J gene: TRBJ1-2
V gene: TRBV2
clone size: NA
CDR3 protein: CASSGLGQGAKGYTF

D gene: NA
J gene: TRBJ2-3
V gene: TRBV9
clone size: NA
CDR3 protein: CASSVGGVSHTQYF

D gene: NA
J gene: TRBJ1-4
V gene: TRBV6-5
clone size: NA
CDR3 protein: CASTAGGEKLFF

D gene: NA
J gene: TRBJ1-1
V gene: TRBV5-4
clone size: NA
CDR3 protein: CASSFRGRNTEAFF

D gene: NA
J gene: TRBJ2-7
V gene: TRBV5-8
clone size: few
CDR3 protein: CASSLGWVEQYF

D gene: NA
J gene: TRBJ1-2
V gene: TRBV5-1
clone size: NA
CDR3 protein: CASSSTGILYGYTF

D gene: NA
J gene: TRBJ2-5
V gene: TRBV27
clone size: NA
CDR3 protein: CASSPRRAQGGRETQYF

D gene: TRBD2
J gene: TRBJ2-1
V gene: TRBV5-8
clone size: NA
CDR3 protein: CASSFTSGGASSYNEQFF

D gene: NA
J gene: TRBJ1-3
V gene: TRBV30
clone size: NA
CDR3 protein: CAWSSHSGVAGNTIYF

D gene: NA
J gene: TRBJ2-2
V gene: TRBV7-9
clone size: NA
CDR3 protein: CASSQTETATGELFF

D gene: NA
J gene: TRBJ1-2
V gene: TRBV29-1
clone size: once
CDR3 protein: CSVVVGVRGYTF

D gene: NA
J gene: TRBJ2-3
V gene: TRBV18
clone size: NA
CDR3 protein: CASSRHLGRQHSTDTQYF

D gene: TRBD1
J gene: TRBJ1-2
V gene: TRBV6-5
clone size: few
CDR3 protein: CASRRTGEGYTF

D gene: TRBD2
J gene: TRBJ2-5
V gene: TRBV15
clone size: NA
CDR3 protein: CATTTGAGEEETQYF

D gene: TRBD2
J gene: TRBJ2-5
V gene: TRBV7-9
clone size: once
CDR3 protein: CASSPLSGGALYETQYF

D gene: TRBD1
J gene: TRBJ1-1
V gene: TRBV19
clone size: few
CDR3 protein: CASENRDRAPRTEAFF

D gene: TRBD1
J gene: TRBJ1-6
V gene: TRBV5-6
clone size: NA
CDR3 protein: CASSFGTANSPLHF

D gene: NA
J gene: TRBJ1-2
V gene: TRBV6-1
clone size: NA
CDR3 protein: CASSEQVKGWGGYTF

D gene: NA
J gene: TRBJ1-1
V gene: TRBV19
clone size: NA
CDR3 protein: CASRWTEDTEAFF

D gene: TRBD2
J gene: TRBJ2-1
V gene: TRBV4-2
clone size: NA
CDR3 protein: CASSREAGGPYNEQFF